The clone carrying this T cell receptor beta chain was counted many times. This sample was taken from a study of T cells in Graves' hyperthyroidism and ophthalmopathy. The V and J ends lost 5 bases and 5 bases, in that order; junction bases with no gene match: 4. This CDR3 has 13 residues. Germline lookup yields CDR1 MNHNS and CDR2 SASEGT. From RNA transcripts, TCR beta CDR3 regions were amplified. The HTBI primer set was used in a first-round RT-PCR of the TCR CDR3. TCRdb fed the multiplex PCR reads into MiXCR, producing one record per CDR3 protein. The data hold 250,000 or so distinct CDR3 sequences, with 14% to 15% observed a single time.

The sequence was collected from a woman aged 40 to 49 with Graves' hyperthyroidism that later progressed to Graves' ophthalmopathy. Input material: blood. The chain employs TRBV6-1 and TRBJ2-7, with 9 nucleotides matching TRBD1. The CDR3 reads CASSYNRGHEQYF. CDR3 in DNA: TGTGCCAGCAGTTACAACAGGGGGCACGAGCAGTACTTC.